Following are 5 T cell receptor beta chains from one sample sequenced in a study of cytomegalovirus exposure and HLA in healthy donors. 13 Jbeta primers and 60 Vbeta primers were used for the PCR. Sequencing was performed with immunoSEQ multiplex PCR; in TCRdb, only in-frame clones are kept and a portion is missing. Here the sample spans some 120,000 clones, approximately 80% being singletons. Sequenced: PBMCs. The receptor source for this set is a man aged 40-49 years in good health and CMV-seronegative.

The chain employs TRBV7-2 and TRBJ2-7; D call uncertain. Germline CDR1 SGHTA, CDR2 FQGNSA. The CDR3 covers 14 residues. The germline V and J ends were trimmed by 3 bases and 3 bases, with 12 bases remaining between them. CDR3 loop: CASSFYHPGYEQYF. The DNA for the CDR3 is TGTGCCAGCAGCTTCTATCATCCCGGCTACGAGCAGTACTTC.

CDR3 residues: CASSPGHRDLHYEQYF. The CDR3 bases are TGCGCCAGCAGCCCGGGTCACAGGGACCTCCACTACGAGCAGTACTTC. This sequence joins TRBV5-1 and TRBJ2-7, with D possibly being TRBD1 (6 bases). Germline V lookup: CDR1 SGHRS, CDR2 YFSETQ. The germline V and J ends were trimmed by 4 bases and 3 bases, with 20 bases remaining between them. This CDR3 contains 16 residues. The full variable domain, with the rest looked up from reference TRBV5-1 and TRBJ2-7, is KAGVTQTPRYLIKTRGQQVTLSCSPISGHRSVSWYQQTPGQGLQFLFEYFSETQRNKGNFPGRFSGRQFSNSRSEMNVSTLELGDSALYLCASSPGHRDLHYEQYFGPGTRLTVT.

The rearrangement uses TRBV6-4 and TRBJ2-1, with D hard to call. V was shortened by 6 bases and J by 3 bases, with 9 bases between the two germline ends. Looked up from germline, CDR1 is MRHNA and CDR2 is SNTAGT. This CDR3 has 13 residues. The CDR3 region is CASSVFLYNEQFF. The CDR3 DNA follows: TGTGCCAGCAGCGTGTTCCTCTACAATGAGCAGTTCTTC.

The DNA of the CDR3 is TGTGCCAGCAGCCTAGGTCCGTCCAGGACAGGGTATGGCTACACCTTC. Encoded protein: CASSLGPSRTGYGYTF. This chain uses TRBV11-2 with TRBJ1-2; 8 bases are a match to TRBD1. Germline loops: CDR1 SGHAT, CDR2 FQNNGV. The CDR3 extends over 16 amino acids. After removal of 5 bases from V and 5 bases from J, the junction contained 13 bases not matched to a gene.

This clone has only a few counts. The chain employs TRBV5-1 and TRBJ2-1; 8 nucleotides match TRBD1. Germline CDR1 and CDR2: SGHRS and YFSETQ. CDR3 size: 14 residues. V lost 4 bases and J lost 9; bases outside the gene matches: 9. The CDR3 nucleotides read TGCGCCAGCAGCCCTCCGACAGGGGTCGGTGAGCAGTTCTTC. This gives the protein CASSPPTGVGEQFF.